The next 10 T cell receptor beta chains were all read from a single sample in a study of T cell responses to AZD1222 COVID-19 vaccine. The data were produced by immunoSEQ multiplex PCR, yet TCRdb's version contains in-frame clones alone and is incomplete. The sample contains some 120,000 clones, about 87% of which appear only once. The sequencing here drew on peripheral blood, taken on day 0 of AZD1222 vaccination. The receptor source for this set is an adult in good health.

The CDR3 protein is CASSYSGTGATGELFF. In DNA form, the CDR3 reads TGTGCCAGCAGTTACTCCGGGACAGGGGCGACCGGGGAGCTGTTTTTT. The rearrangement uses TRBV6-2 or TRBV6-3 and TRBJ2-2, with 10 bases that match TRBD1. This CDR3 has 16 amino acids. CDR1 is MNHEY, CDR2 SVGEGT, per germline. Unmatched junction bases numbered 3, after V lost 0 bases and J lost 5 bases.

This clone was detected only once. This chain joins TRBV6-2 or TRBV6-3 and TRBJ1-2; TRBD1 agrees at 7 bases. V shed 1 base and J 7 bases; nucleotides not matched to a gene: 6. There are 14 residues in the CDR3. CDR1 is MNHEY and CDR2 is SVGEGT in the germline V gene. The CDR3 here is CASSYYRGWCGYTF. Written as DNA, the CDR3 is TGTGCCAGCAGTTACTACAGGGGCTGGTGTGGCTACACCTTC.

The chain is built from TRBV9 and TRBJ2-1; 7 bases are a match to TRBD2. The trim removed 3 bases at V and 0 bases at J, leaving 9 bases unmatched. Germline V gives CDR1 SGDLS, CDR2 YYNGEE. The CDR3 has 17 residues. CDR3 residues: CASSGGKRGLSYNEQFF. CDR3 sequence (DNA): TGTGCCAGCAGCGGGGGAAAGCGGGGACTCTCCTACAATGAGCAGTTCTTC.

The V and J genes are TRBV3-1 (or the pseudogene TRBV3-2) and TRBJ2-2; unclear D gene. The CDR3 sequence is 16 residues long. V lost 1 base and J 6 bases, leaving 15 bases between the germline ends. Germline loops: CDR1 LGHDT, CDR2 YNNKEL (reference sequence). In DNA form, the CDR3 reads TGTGCCAGCAGCCAAGCGTCGACAACTTCAGCCGGGGAGCTGTTTTTT. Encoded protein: CASSQASTTSAGELFF.

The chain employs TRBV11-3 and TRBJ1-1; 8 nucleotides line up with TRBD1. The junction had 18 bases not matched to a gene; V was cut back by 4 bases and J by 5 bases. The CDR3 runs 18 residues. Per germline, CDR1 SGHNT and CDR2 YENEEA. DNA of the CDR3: TGTGCCAGCAGCTCGATTGACCTCAGGACAGGGCGATGGACTGAAGCTTTCTTT. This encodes CASSSIDLRTGRWTEAFF.

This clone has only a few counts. The CDR3 DNA sequence: TGTGCCAGCAGTGAAGCCGTCGGGTCTGCGAATGGCTACACCTTC. It translates to CASSEAVGSANGYTF. The rearrangement joins TRBV2 to TRBJ1-2; no clear D gene. Germline V gene sequence: CDR1 SNHLY, CDR2 FYNNEI. The germline V and J ends were trimmed by 0 bases and 6 bases, with 14 bases remaining between them. The CDR3 spans 15 residues.

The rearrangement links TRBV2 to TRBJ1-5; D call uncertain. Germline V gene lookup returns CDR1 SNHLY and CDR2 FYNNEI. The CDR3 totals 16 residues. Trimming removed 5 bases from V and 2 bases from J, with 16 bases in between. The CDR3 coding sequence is TGTGCCAGCAGTTCCCTAAGAGGTCGGGGCAATCAGCCCCAGCATTTT. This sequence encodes CASSSLRGRGNQPQHF.

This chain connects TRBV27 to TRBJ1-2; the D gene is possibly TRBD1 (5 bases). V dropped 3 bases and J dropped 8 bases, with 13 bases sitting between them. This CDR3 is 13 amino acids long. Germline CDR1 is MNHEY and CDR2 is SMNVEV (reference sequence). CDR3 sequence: CASSFRQGVGYTF. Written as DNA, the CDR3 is TGTGCCAGCAGTTTCCGCCAGGGCGTCGGCTACACCTTC.

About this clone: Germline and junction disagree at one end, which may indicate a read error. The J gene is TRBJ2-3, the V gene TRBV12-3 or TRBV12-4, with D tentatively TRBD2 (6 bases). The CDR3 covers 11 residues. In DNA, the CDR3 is TGTGCCAGCAGTTTCCAAAAGCGGGCCCGATTT. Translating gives CASSFQKRARF.

The CDR3 loop reads CASSEPGQGRGGYTF. In DNA, the CDR3 is TGCGCCAGCAGCGAACCGGGACAGGGACGCGGTGGCTACACCTTC. The chain combines TRBV5-1 with TRBJ1-2; 9 bases line up with TRBD1. The V gene end was trimmed by 4 bases and the J gene end by 7 bases; junction bases not matched to a gene: 11. Germline values: CDR1 SGHRS, CDR2 YFSETQ. The CDR3 contains 15 residues.